The clone carrying this T cell receptor beta chain was found once. The target antigen is unknown. The record originates from a study of beta chain features in type 1 diabetes. V was clipped by 3 bases and J by 4 bases; unmatched bases: 2. The CDR3 spans 14 residues. Germline V CDR1 and CDR2: SGHTA, FQGNSA. Sequencing targeted expressed TCRB transcripts, as all isolated RNA had been reverse transcribed. Assay: immunoSEQ multiplex PCR; the TCRdb copy retains only in-frame clones and omits some. The repertoire holds hundreds of thousands of clones, with about 12% as singletons. Study-level points and caveats: Fewer insertions but more deletions were seen at VDJ junctions in type 1 diabetes patients. These data did not resolve whether HLA type affects TCRB rearrangement. Sequencing used cDNA, and cells with high TCR expression could therefore be over-represented.

The clonotype comes from a man between 18 and 35 years old in good health. Input material: naive CD4+ T cells from blood. The chain joins TRBV7-2 to TRBJ2-2; 7 bases fit TRBD2. The CDR3 is CASSLASGTGELFF. In DNA, the CDR3 is TGTGCCAGCAGCTTGGCTAGCGGCACCGGGGAGCTGTTTTTT.